This T cell receptor beta chain was sequenced for a study of T cell responses to AZD1222 COVID-19 vaccine (dated by TCRdb to the early 2020s). For the wider study: AZD1222 recipients given second doses at about 4 weeks or at about 12 weeks were pooled, since spike-specific TCR depth and breadth were not found to differ between the two schedules. TCR sequencing covered some 240 trial participants: 200 to 220 given two doses of AZD1222 and 26 given two doses of MenACWY control vaccine. Enrollment into the trials was organized by age into subgroups of 18-55, 56-69 and 70-plus years, and those subgroups contained about 160, 30 and 59 TCR-sequenced participants, respectively. Here is what the overall study found, with its caveats: In the small 56-69-year group, the increase in depth fell short of significance, most likely because of low power. Most participants were white British and females outnumbered males, and the authors suggested that clonal diversity may have been underestimated. Reportedly, almost half of the unique spike-specific TCRs recognized epitopes lying outside the regions that are mutated in the B.1.351 and B.1.1.7 variants. Conclusions about previously exposed vaccinees are limited, since just a handful of AZD1222 recipients were seropositive for SARS-CoV-2 at baseline. After two AZD1222 doses, both the breadth and the depth of spike-specific TCRs were significantly higher than at day 0 and than in MenACWY recipients. Vaccine-associated CD4 TCRs spanned the whole spike protein, with dominant responses in regions 160-218 and 743-854. No day 14 peak-response samples were available, so repertoires were characterized only after the peak T cell response.

This sample's time point label indicates: baseline before first vaccination. Vaccinee samples were obtained from the UK trials COV001 and COV002, which included a single-blind randomized controlled phase 2/3 trial of AZD1222 (ChAdOx1 nCoV-19) in healthy adults. For TCRbeta chain sequencing, PBMC samples were collected from trial participants at day 0 and at day 28 after the second dose. According to the germline V gene, CDR1 reads SGHRS and CDR2 reads YFSETQ. The trim is 0 bases for V and 4 bases for J, with a gap of 8 bases between the germline ends. CDR3 length: 13 amino acids, cysteine to phenylalanine. Solely the CDR3 DNA is kept, with 39 bases framed from the first base. The CDR3 regions of human TCRbeta chains were analyzed by immunosequencing. Concerning the study's data processing: Repertoire TCRs were matched against a reference library of SARS-CoV-2-specific TCRs generated with the MIRA antigen-specificity platform. Breadth was defined as the fraction of unique TCRs that were SARS-CoV-2-associated, and depth was defined as the fraction of total T cells that were SARS-CoV-2-associated. Using the MIRA data, each spike-specific TCR was assigned both to the spike region to which the TCR was reactive and to a CD4 or CD8 class. Log10-transformed breadth and depth values were compared by one-way ANOVA with Sidak's multiple comparisons tests. Drawn from immuneACCESS, this table holds only the in-frame rearrangements with V and J called that TCRdb kept. Clones are partly lost; checked studies trace under half to an unresolved V gene and leave the rest unexplained. V and J calls and clone size come straight from that table; D and trimming were deduced from the DNA. Counted in this sample were about 160,000 clones; 88% of them appeared once. The ten largest clonotypes hold around 5.9% of the sample.

The table lists this clone with a count of one. Its antigen is unknown. Qualities for individual bases were not recorded, and no much larger clone is one base off. This receptor chain uses TRBV5-1 and TRBJ2-7; the D gene is perhaps TRBD1, from 5 matching bases. This sequence originates from an adult in good health. Sequenced material: peripheral blood, taken on day 0 of AZD1222 vaccination. The bases are TGCGCCAGCAGCTTGGCACAGGAGTACGAGCAGTACTTC. This yields the protein CASSLAQEYEQYF.